The next 26 T cell receptor beta chains were all read from a single sample in a study of blood T cell repertoires in COVID-19. Profiled with immunoSEQ multiplex PCR; TCRdb holds only in-frame clones, not every one. The table records about 190,000 clones, around four fifths of them present only once. Material for sequencing was peripheral blood. These receptors all stem from a woman in her sixties or seventies with active or convalescent COVID-19.

The CDR3 is CASSPPGKETGLSYEQYF. Written as DNA, the CDR3 is TGTGCCAGCAGTCCGCCGGGTAAGGAGACAGGTTTGTCCTACGAGCAGTACTTC. This sequence joins TRBV27 and TRBJ2-7, with D tentatively TRBD1 (6 bases). Trimming stripped 5 bases from V and 1 base from J, with 24 bases between. Germline assignment: CDR1 MNHEY and CDR2 SMNVEV (reference sequence). This CDR3 has 18 residues.

The chain has TRBV4-1 and TRBJ2-7; tentative D call: TRBD1 (6 bases). The CDR3 has 13 amino acids. Per germline, CDR1 MGHRA and CDR2 YSYEKL. V was cut by 4 bases and J by 2 bases, with 9 bases left in between. CDR3 protein: CASSLRDTYEQYF. In DNA, the CDR3 is TGCGCCAGCAGCCTCCGGGACACCTACGAGCAGTACTTC.

This sequence joins TRBV5-1 and TRBJ2-5; 8 bases fit TRBD2. The length of the CDR3 is 14 residues. V shed 6 bases and J 5 bases; nucleotides not matched to a gene: 9. Germline assignment: CDR1 SGHRS and CDR2 YFSETQ. The DNA for the CDR3 is TGCGCCAGCACCCGGAGACTAGCGTGGGAGACCCAGTACTTC. Its translation is CASTRRLAWETQYF.

The chain links TRBV5-4 to TRBJ2-1; 7 bases agree with TRBD2. Germline V gene data show CDR1 as SGHNT and CDR2 as YYREEE (reference sequence). The CDR3 is 14 amino acids. The junction had 3 bases not matched to a gene; V was cut back by 2 bases and J by 4 bases. This CDR3 is CASSLGSGYNEQFF. CDR3 sequence (DNA): TGTGCCAGCAGCTTAGGTAGCGGGTACAATGAGCAGTTCTTC.

This chain uses TRBV5-1 with TRBJ2-5, with D perhaps matching TRBD1 (6 bases). Trimming took 4 bases from V and 3 from J, leaving 16 bases between them. The germline gives CDR1 SGHRS, CDR2 YFSETQ. The length of the CDR3 is 15 residues. CDR3 loop: CASSPMPGTKETQYF. The DNA of the CDR3 is TGCGCCAGCAGCCCGATGCCCGGGACAAAAGAGACCCAGTACTTC. The variable domain in full, with the rest retrieved from reference TRBV5-1 and TRBJ2-5, is KAGVTQTPRYLIKTRGQQVTLSCSPISGHRSVSWYQQTPGQGLQFLFEYFSETQRNKGNFPGRFSGRQFSNSRSEMNVSTLELGDSALYLCASSPMPGTKETQYFGPGTRLLVL.

The V and J genes are TRBV7-2 and TRBJ2-3; D is ambiguous. Trimming removed 3 bases at V and 6 bases at J, with 10 bases between. Looked up from germline, CDR1 is SGHTA and CDR2 is FQGNSA. This CDR3 has 13 amino acids. The CDR3: CASSLIDGDTQYF. The DNA of the CDR3 is TGTGCCAGCAGCTTGATCGACGGGGATACGCAGTATTTT. Combining the CDR3 with reference TRBV7-2 and TRBJ2-3 gives the whole variable domain GAGVSQSPSNKVTEKGKDVELRCDPISGHTALYWYRQSLGQGLEFLIYFQGNSAPDKSGLPSDRFSAERTGGSVSTLTIQRTQQEDSAVYLCASSLIDGDTQYFGPGTRLTVL.

This clone was recorded only once. V is TRBV15 and J is TRBJ2-1, with TRBD2 matching 7 bases. This CDR3 contains 17 residues. V was pared by 2 bases and J by 3 bases, with 10 bases of the junction left unmatched. Germline V gene sequence: CDR1 LNHNV, CDR2 YYDKDF (reference sequence). Written as DNA, the CDR3 is TGTGCCACCAGCAGAAACACCGCGGGAGTGTACTACAATGAGCAGTTCTTC. Translation: CATSRNTAGVYYNEQFF. The variable domain in full, with the rest retrieved from reference TRBV15 and TRBJ2-1, is DAMVIQNPRYQVTQFGKPVTLSCSQTLNHNVMYWYQQKSSQAPKLLFHYYDKDFNNEADTPDNFQSRRPNTSFCFLDIRSPGLGDTAMYLCATSRNTAGVYYNEQFFGPGTRLTVL.

The rearrangement joins TRBV5-1 to TRBJ2-2; weak D call: TRBD1 (6 bases). This CDR3 has 14 residues. Germline V gene sequence: CDR1 SGHRS, CDR2 YFSETQ. Trimming removed 2 bases from V and 4 bases from J, with 9 bases in between. CDR3 region: CASSFTQGTGELFF. The DNA for the CDR3 is TGCGCCAGCAGCTTTACACAGGGCACCGGGGAGCTGTTTTTT.

DNA for the CDR3: TGTGCCAGCAGCCAAGCGGGACAGGGGTTTTGGAATCAGCCCCAGCATTTT. Encoded protein: CASSQAGQGFWNQPQHF. V gene TRBV3-1 (or the pseudogene TRBV3-2) combines with J gene TRBJ1-5; 10 bases line up with TRBD1. CDR3 size: 17 residues. Per germline, CDR1 LGHDT and CDR2 YNNKEL (reference sequence). With V trimmed by 1 base and J by 4 bases, 7 bases remained unmatched.

The rearrangement uses TRBV11-2 and TRBJ2-7; 8 nucleotides line up with TRBD2. The ends lost 1 base at V and 6 bases at J; junction bases unmatched: 5. The CDR3 contains 14 residues. Germline lookup yields CDR1 SGHAT and CDR2 FQNNGV. CDR3 amino acids: CASSLAGGPSEQYF. The DNA of the CDR3 is TGTGCCAGCAGCTTAGCGGGAGGGCCCTCCGAGCAGTACTTC.

This chain connects TRBV18 to TRBJ1-3; D not certain. V was pared by 1 base and J by 6 bases, with 10 bases between. This CDR3 spans 14 amino acids. CDR1 and CDR2 from the germline V gene are KGHSH and LQKENI. The CDR3 DNA sequence: TGTGCCAGCTCACCACAGGTCGGAGAAAACACCATATATTTT. This gives the protein CASSPQVGENTIYF.

V usage is TRBV18 and J usage is TRBJ1-3; unclear D gene. V was trimmed by 2 bases and J by 0 bases, leaving 5 bases between them. Germline V CDR1 and CDR2: KGHSH, LQKENI. This CDR3 region has 14 residues. CDR3 in DNA: TGTGCCAGCTCACCAGACATCTCTGGAAACACCATATATTTT. It codes for CASSPDISGNTIYF.

V gene TRBV7-3 combines with J gene TRBJ2-2; no definite D call. The V gene lost 1 base and the J gene lost 6 bases, with 6 bases spanning the gap. The CDR3 sequence is 13 residues long. In germline, CDR1 is SGHTA, CDR2 FQGTGA. The CDR3, as DNA: TGTGCCAGCAGCTTAAAATCGGCCGGGGAGCTGTTTTTT. The encoded protein is CASSLKSAGELFF.

The chain couples TRBV30 to TRBJ2-3; 7 nucleotides agree with TRBD2. With V trimmed by 1 base and J by 6 bases, 4 bases remained unmatched. From germline, CDR1 is GTSNPN and CDR2 SVGIG (reference sequence). This CDR3 region has 13 residues. The CDR3 loop is CAWSAHGGDTQYF. CDR3 in DNA: TGTGCCTGGAGTGCCCACGGGGGGGATACGCAGTATTTT.

This clone was detected once. This rearrangement joins TRBV7-9 to TRBJ2-2, with 7 positions matching TRBD2. Germline V gene sequence: CDR1 SEHNR, CDR2 FQNEAQ (reference sequence). V dropped 2 bases and J dropped 5; count of bases not matched to a gene: 5. CDR3 length equals 15 residues. The CDR3 region is CASSLYGGRTGELFF. CDR3 DNA sequence: TGTGCCAGCAGCTTATACGGCGGGAGAACCGGGGAGCTGTTTTTT.

This clone was recorded once. This sequence joins TRBV3-1 (or the pseudogene TRBV3-2) and TRBJ1-2; TRBD1 is a possible D gene (6 bases). The CDR3 totals 12 residues. V gave up 1 base and J gave up 7 bases, with 7 bases separating them. Per the germline V gene, CDR1 is LGHDT and CDR2 is YNNKEL (reference sequence). This CDR3 is CASSQAGVGYTF. The DNA of the CDR3 is TGTGCCAGCAGCCAAGCAGGGGTTGGCTACACCTTC.

As concerns this clone: The junction does not match germline at one end; this may be a read error. The gene calls are TRBV10-2 and TRBJ2-2; 11 nucleotides match TRBD2. CDR1 WSHSY and CDR2 SAAADI come from the germline V gene. The CDR3 is 15 amino acids. The CDR3 coding sequence is TGCGCCAGCAGAGAGTTAGCGGGAGGGTTCGGGGAGCTGTTTTTT. Translating it yields CASRELAGGFGELFF.

This clone appeared once. The chain is built from TRBV7-3 and TRBJ2-1; D gene unclear. This CDR3 has 15 residues. V dropped 4 bases and J dropped 0 bases, with 10 bases sitting between them. The germline CDR1 and CDR2 sequences are SGHTA and FQGTGA. CDR3: CASSSYLSSYNEQFF. For the CDR3, the DNA is TGTGCCAGCAGCTCGTACTTGAGCTCCTACAATGAGCAGTTCTTC. The full variable domain, completed using reference TRBV7-3 and TRBJ2-1, is GAGVSQTPSNKVTEKGKYVELRCDPISGHTALYWYRQSLGQGPEFLIYFQGTGAADDSGLPNDRFFAVRPEGSVSTLKIQRTERGDSAVYLCASSSYLSSYNEQFFGPGTRLTVL.

The chain uses TRBV15 and TRBJ2-1; no clear D. The CDR3 is 15 residues long. Germline-derived CDR1 and CDR2 are LNHNV and YYDKDF (reference sequence). The V end lost 4 bases, the J end lost 2 bases, and 12 bases lay between the germline ends. CDR3 residues: CATSTDRHTYNEQFF. The CDR3 DNA follows: TGTGCCACCAGCACAGACCGACATACCTACAATGAGCAGTTCTTC.

In nucleotides, the CDR3 is TGTGCCAGCAGCACATCTAGCGGTCGGAGGGATACGCAGTATTTT. It translates to CASSTSSGRRDTQYF. This rearrangement joins TRBV5-4 to TRBJ2-3; 7 nucleotides line up with TRBD2. The CDR3 sequence is 15 residues long. V gave up 4 bases and J gave up 6 bases; unmatched junction bases: 11. The germline gives CDR1 SGHNT, CDR2 YYREEE (reference sequence).

CDR3: CASSQGRGMSNQPQHF. The CDR3 coding sequence is TGCGCCAGCAGCCAAGGGCGGGGCATGAGCAATCAGCCCCAGCATTTT. The chain combines TRBV4-1 with TRBJ1-5, with D possibly being TRBD1 (5 bases). The germline V gene has CDR1 MGHRA and CDR2 YSYEKL. CDR3 size: 16 residues. Trimming cost V 1 base and J 1 base, with 11 bases left between them.

For this clone: A much bigger clone sits one base away, suggesting this may be a read error. V is TRBV5-6 and J is TRBJ2-7, with 7 bases fitting TRBD1. The CDR3 is 15 residues long. The V gene's germline CDR1 is SGHDT and CDR2 YYEEEE. V was pared by 2 bases and J by 6 bases, with 11 bases of the junction left unmatched. The CDR3 nucleotides read TGTGCCAGCAGCTTACGATCCGGGACAGTCTCCGAGCAGTACTTC. Translation: CASSLRSGTVSEQYF.

In regard to this clone: Other DNA sequences of this sample code for an identical CDR3. This rearrangement joins TRBV6-6 to TRBJ1-5; TRBD1 matches at 7 bases. Germline V gene data show CDR1 as MNHNY and CDR2 as SVGAGI (reference sequence). V lost 0 bases, J lost 4 bases, and 6 bases stayed unmatched. This CDR3 comprises 16 residues. The DNA for the CDR3 is TGTGCCAGCAGTTACTCGGTAGGCAGGGGGAATCAGCCCCAGCATTTT. It translates to CASSYSVGRGNQPQHF.

The gene calls are TRBV6-5 and TRBJ2-1; TRBD2 matches at 11 bases. With V trimmed by 6 bases and J by 6 bases, 7 bases remained unmatched. The CDR3 extends over 15 amino acids. Germline values: CDR1 MNHEY, CDR2 SVGAGI. This chain's CDR3 is CASSTGTSGFNEQFF. As DNA, the CDR3 is TGTGCCAGCAGCACCGGGACTAGCGGCTTCAATGAGCAGTTCTTC.

This chain connects TRBV9 to TRBJ2-2, with TRBD2 identical over 9 bases. J lost 2 bases, V lost 0 bases, and 5 bases had no gene match. The germline gives CDR1 SGDLS, CDR2 YYNGEE. The CDR3 is 17 residues long. CDR3 protein: CASSVVSSGANTGELFF. In nucleotides, the CDR3 is TGTGCCAGCAGCGTAGTCTCTAGCGGGGCCAACACCGGGGAGCTGTTTTTT.

The chain has TRBV20-1 and TRBJ2-1; D not resolved. This CDR3 is built from 13 residues. Germline V gene lookup returns CDR1 DFQATT and CDR2 SNEGSKA (reference sequence). Between the trimmed V and J ends, which lost 3 bases and 4 bases, there was a span of 10 bases. The CDR3 is CSASLGAYNEQFF. In DNA, the CDR3 is TGCAGTGCTAGTCTAGGTGCATACAATGAGCAGTTCTTC.